This TCR beta chain is from a study of T cells in Graves' hyperthyroidism and ophthalmopathy. In germline, CDR1 is LGHDT, CDR2 YNNKEL (reference sequence). The CDR3 is made up of 16 amino acids. V shed 5 bases, J shed 8 bases, and the junction held 11 bases outside the gene matches. In this sample, this clonotype turned up many times. RNA transcripts were the template for amplifying TCR beta CDR3 regions. When the TCR CDR3 underwent first-round RT-PCR, the HTBI primer set was used. TCRdb analysed the multiplex PCR reads with MiXCR anew, one entry per CDR3 protein. The sample has roughly 200,000 distinct CDR3 sequences; about 18% are singletons.

This receptor was identified in a man aged 40-50 years with Graves' hyperthyroidism. The genes are TRBV3-1 and TRBJ2-4; 11 positions match TRBD2. The source material was blood. The CDR3 loop reads CASSIQLAGVGDIQYF. CDR3 coding DNA: TGTGCCAGCAGCATCCAACTAGCGGGGGTAGGGGACATTCAGTACTTC.